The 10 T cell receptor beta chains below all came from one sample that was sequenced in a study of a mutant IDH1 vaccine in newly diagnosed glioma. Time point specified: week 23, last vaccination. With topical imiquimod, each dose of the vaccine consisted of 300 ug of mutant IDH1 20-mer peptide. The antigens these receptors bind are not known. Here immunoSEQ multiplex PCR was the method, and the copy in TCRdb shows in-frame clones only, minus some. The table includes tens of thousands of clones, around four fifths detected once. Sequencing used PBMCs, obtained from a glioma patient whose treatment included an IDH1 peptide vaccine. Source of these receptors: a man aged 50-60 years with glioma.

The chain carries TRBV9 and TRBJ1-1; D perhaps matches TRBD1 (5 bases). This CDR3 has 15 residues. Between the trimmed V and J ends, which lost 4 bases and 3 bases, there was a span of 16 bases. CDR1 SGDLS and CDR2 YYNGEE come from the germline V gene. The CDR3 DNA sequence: TGTGCCAGCAGCACGGGGATGACGGGGGACACTGAAGCTTTCTTT. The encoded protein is CASSTGMTGDTEAFF.

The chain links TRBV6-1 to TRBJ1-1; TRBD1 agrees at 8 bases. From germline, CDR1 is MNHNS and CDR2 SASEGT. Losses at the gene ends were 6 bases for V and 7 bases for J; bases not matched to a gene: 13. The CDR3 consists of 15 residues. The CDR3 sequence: CASRFRQGASVEAFF. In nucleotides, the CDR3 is TGTGCCAGCAGGTTCAGGCAGGGGGCTTCTGTTGAAGCTTTCTTT.

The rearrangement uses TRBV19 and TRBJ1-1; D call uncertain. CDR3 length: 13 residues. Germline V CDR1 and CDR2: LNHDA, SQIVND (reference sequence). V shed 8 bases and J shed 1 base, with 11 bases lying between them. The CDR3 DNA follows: TGTGCCAGTTCCCAAGTGGAGAACACTGAAGCTTTCTTT. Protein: CASSQVENTEAFF.

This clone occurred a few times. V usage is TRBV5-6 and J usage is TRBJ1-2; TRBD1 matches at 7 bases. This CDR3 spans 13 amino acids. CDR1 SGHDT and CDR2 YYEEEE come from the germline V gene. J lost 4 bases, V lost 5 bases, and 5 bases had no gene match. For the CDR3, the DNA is TGTGCCAGCAGGAATACAGGGGCCTATGGCTACACCTTC. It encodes CASRNTGAYGYTF.

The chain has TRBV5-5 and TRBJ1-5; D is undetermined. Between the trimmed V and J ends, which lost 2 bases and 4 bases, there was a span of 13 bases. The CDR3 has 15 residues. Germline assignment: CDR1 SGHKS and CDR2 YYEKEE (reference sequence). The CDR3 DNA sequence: TGTGCCAGCAGCTTTGACGGGTCTCGGAATCAGCCCCAGCATTTT. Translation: CASSFDGSRNQPQHF. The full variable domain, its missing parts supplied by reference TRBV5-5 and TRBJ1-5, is DAGVTQSPTHLIKTRGQQVTLRCSPISGHKSVSWYQQVLGQGPQFIFQYYEKEERGRGNFPDRFSARQFPNYSSELNVNALLLGDSALYLCASSFDGSRNQPQHFGDGTRLSIL.

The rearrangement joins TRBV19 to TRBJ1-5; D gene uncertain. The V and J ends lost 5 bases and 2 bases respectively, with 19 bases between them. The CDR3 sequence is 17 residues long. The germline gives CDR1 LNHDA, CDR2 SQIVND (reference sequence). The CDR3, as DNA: TGTGCCAGTAGTGATGATCTCGGACTGGGTCGCAATCAGCCCCAGCATTTT. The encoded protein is CASSDDLGLGRNQPQHF.

CDR3 bases: TGTGCCAGCAGCTTATCGGGGAATCAGCCCCAGCATTTT. This sequence encodes CASSLSGNQPQHF. V and J are TRBV7-9 and TRBJ1-5; D remains unclear. The CDR3 covers 13 residues. Looked up from germline, CDR1 is SEHNR and CDR2 is FQNEAQ (reference sequence). Trimming stripped 2 bases from V and 4 bases from J, with 6 bases between.

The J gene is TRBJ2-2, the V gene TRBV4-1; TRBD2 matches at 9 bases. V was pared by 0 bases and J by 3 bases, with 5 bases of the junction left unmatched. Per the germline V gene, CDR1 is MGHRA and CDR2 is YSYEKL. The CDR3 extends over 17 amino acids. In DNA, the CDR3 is TGCGCCAGCAGCCAAGAGGGAGCGGGGGGTTACACCGGGGAGCTGTTTTTT. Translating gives CASSQEGAGGYTGELFF.

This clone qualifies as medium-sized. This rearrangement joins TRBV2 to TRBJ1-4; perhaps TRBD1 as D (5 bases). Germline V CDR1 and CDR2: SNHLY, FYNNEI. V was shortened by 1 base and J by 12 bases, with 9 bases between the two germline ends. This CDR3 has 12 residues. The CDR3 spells CASSEVDTELFF. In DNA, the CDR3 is TGTGCCAGCAGTGAAGTGGACACAGAACTGTTTTTT.

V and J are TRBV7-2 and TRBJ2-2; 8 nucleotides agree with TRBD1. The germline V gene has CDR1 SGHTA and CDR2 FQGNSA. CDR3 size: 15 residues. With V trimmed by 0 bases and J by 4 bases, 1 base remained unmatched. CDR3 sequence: CASSLAGQGTGELFF. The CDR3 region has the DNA TGTGCCAGCAGCTTAGCAGGACAGGGCACCGGGGAGCTGTTTTTT.